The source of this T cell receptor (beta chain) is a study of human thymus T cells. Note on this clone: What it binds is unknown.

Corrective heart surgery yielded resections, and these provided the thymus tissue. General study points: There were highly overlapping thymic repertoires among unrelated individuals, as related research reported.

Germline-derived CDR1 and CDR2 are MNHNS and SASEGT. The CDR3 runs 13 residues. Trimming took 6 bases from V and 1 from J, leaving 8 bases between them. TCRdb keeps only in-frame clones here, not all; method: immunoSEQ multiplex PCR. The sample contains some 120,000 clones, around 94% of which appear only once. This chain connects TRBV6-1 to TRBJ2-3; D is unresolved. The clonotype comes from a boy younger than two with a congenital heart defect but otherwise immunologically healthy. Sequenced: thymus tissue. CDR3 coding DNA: TGTGCCAGCAGGTTCACCCGCACAGATACGCAGTATTTT. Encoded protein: CASRFTRTDTQYF.